This TCR beta chain was identified during a study of blood T cell repertoires in COVID-19. Study at large: COVID-19 samples, acute and convalescent, were from the United States, Italy and Spain. Nucleic acid was either cDNA or gDNA, and it came from T cells, B-cell-depleted T cells, or PBMCs.

In the study's own analysis: Quantification of nucleated cells was approximated via reference gene primer amplification. TCRdb's table, derived via immunoSEQ multiplex PCR, lists solely in-frame clones and lacks some. The V and J calls and the clone size are those of that table, but D and trimming were determined from the DNA. Found here are 29,000 or so clones, 68% of them singletons; the top ten hold about a sixth. In its sample, this clone was seen a few times. The sample contains more than one DNA sequence encoding this CDR3. This CDR3 region has 16 residues. The germline CDR1 and CDR2 sequences are ENHRY and SYGVKD. The V and J ends lost 2 bases and 0 bases, in that order; junction bases with no gene match: 7.

Sequencing used peripheral blood. This rearrangement joins TRBV10-3 to TRBJ2-7; TRBD2 agrees at 7 bases. This sequence was found in a human donor in a cohort sampled during active COVID-19. The CDR3 DNA reads TGTGCCATCAGTGAGGGGCTAGCGGACCTCTCCTACGAGCAGTACTTC. It translates to CAISEGLADLSYEQYF.